The clone carrying this T cell receptor (beta chain) was counted many times. Its cognate antigen is unknown. Peripheral blood was collected from the related graft donor on the marrow donation day. The source of the sample is a study of T cells after posttransplantation cyclophosphamide. The repertoire was sequenced with immunoSEQ multiplex PCR; TCRdb's copy has only in-frame clones and lacks some. The repertoire consists of about 33,000 clones, none detected only once. Germline CDR1 LNHDA, CDR2 SQIVND (reference sequence). The CDR3 extends over 14 amino acids. Trimming shortened V by 2 bases and J by 1 base, and 9 bases separated the two germline ends. Whole-study results and caveats: Donor-recipient repertoire similarity was low at 1-2 months, rising over year one. TRB overlap between skin or GI tissue T cells and blood was limited.

Sample: PBMCs. The V and J genes are TRBV19 and TRBJ2-7; a weak D match, TRBD1 (5 bases). The TCR sequence derives from a woman in her twenties or thirties in good health and a related stem cell transplant donor. CDR3 residues: CASSISDSSYEQYF. In DNA, the CDR3 is TGTGCCAGTAGTATATCCGACAGTTCCTACGAGCAGTACTTC.